The 26 T cell receptor beta chains given below trace back to one sample, sequenced in a study of blood T cell repertoires in COVID-19. Measured with immunoSEQ multiplex PCR; TCRdb has only the in-frame clones, and not every one. The sample holds 95,000 to 150,000 clones; approximately 90% are singletons and the top ten take roughly 2.2%. Sequenced material: peripheral blood. These receptors all come from a woman aged 45 to 65 with acute or convalescent COVID-19.

The chain joins TRBV6-4 to TRBJ2-3; a weak D match, TRBD2 (5 bases). The ends were cut back, 6 bases at V and 3 bases at J, with 10 bases in the middle. There are 13 residues in the CDR3. CDR1 and CDR2 (germline): MRHNA, SNTAGT. The CDR3 reads CASSLSGTDTQYF. Here the CDR3 DNA reads TGTGCCAGCAGCCTGTCGGGGACAGATACGCAGTATTTT.

V is TRBV5-6 and J is TRBJ2-3, with 9 bases aligning to TRBD2. J lost 1 base, V lost 4 bases, and 7 bases had no gene match. CDR1 is SGHDT, CDR2 YYEEEE, per germline. This CDR3 is built from 16 residues. The CDR3 DNA follows: TGTGCCAGCAGCCCCAGAGGCGGGAGGGGCACAGATACGCAGTATTTT. Translation gives CASSPRGGRGTDTQYF.

The rearrangement uses TRBV24-1 and TRBJ2-1; D is perhaps TRBD2 (5 bases). The germline CDR1 and CDR2 sequences are KGHDR and SFDVKD. This CDR3 region has 15 residues. V shed 1 base and J shed 4 bases, with 10 bases lying between them. The CDR3 DNA sequence: TGTGCCACCAGTGATTTCGGACGGGAATACAATGAGCAGTTCTTC. This translates into CATSDFGREYNEQFF.

The CDR3 nucleotides read TGTGCCAGTAGACCCCCCCGGACAGGGGACCAAAAACTGTTTTTT. Its protein is CASRPPRTGDQKLFF. The chain carries TRBV19 and TRBJ1-4; TRBD1 matches at 9 bases. V trimming: 6 bases; J trimming: 9 bases; junction bases outside the gene matches: 11. The germline V gene has CDR1 LNHDA and CDR2 SQIVND (reference sequence). The CDR3 loop spans 15 amino acids.

V is TRBV12-5 and J is TRBJ1-2, with TRBD1 identical over 7 bases. In germline, CDR1 is LGHNT, CDR2 FRNRAP. Germline trimming cut 1 base from V and 7 bases from J; bases unmatched to any gene: 12. CDR3 size: 16 residues. The CDR3 DNA is TGTGCTAGTGGTTTGGGGCAGACAGGGTTGGGGAGTGGCTACACCTTC. It yields the protein CASGLGQTGLGSGYTF.

V is TRBV5-1 and J is TRBJ2-1; tentatively, D is TRBD1 (5 bases). The V gene's germline CDR1 is SGHRS and CDR2 YFSETQ. The V end lost 4 bases, the J end lost 5 bases, and 13 bases lay between the germline ends. This CDR3 is 14 amino acids long. CDR3 coding DNA: TGCGCCAGCAGCCTATCAACAGGTAACAATGAGCAGTTCTTC. As protein: CASSLSTGNNEQFF. Supplemented by reference TRBV5-1 and TRBJ2-1, the full variable domain reads KAGVTQTPRYLIKTRGQQVTLSCSPISGHRSVSWYQQTPGQGLQFLFEYFSETQRNKGNFPGRFSGRQFSNSRSEMNVSTLELGDSALYLCASSLSTGNNEQFFGPGTRLTVL.

This clone was recorded once. V and J are TRBV4-1 and TRBJ1-2; D might be TRBD1 (5 bases). Looked up from germline, CDR1 is MGHRA and CDR2 is YSYEKL. The CDR3 runs to 13 residues. With 0 bases removed from V and 10 bases from J, the gap between germline ends came to 12 bases. This CDR3 is CASSQDIGGDYTF. CDR3 in DNA: TGCGCCAGCAGCCAAGACATAGGAGGGGACTACACCTTC.

The chain combines TRBV6-1 with TRBJ1-1; D is unclear. Trimming removed 5 bases from V and 8 bases from J, with 9 bases in between. This CDR3 region has 11 residues. Germline V gene data show CDR1 as MNHNS and CDR2 as SASEGT. In nucleotides, the CDR3 is TGTGCCAGCAGTTATGGCAGGGAAGCTTTCTTT. Protein product: CASSYGREAFF.

This clone was found a few times. V gene TRBV6-5 combines with J gene TRBJ1-5; possibly TRBD1 for D (6 bases). The ends were cut back, 6 bases at V and 0 bases at J, with 12 bases in the middle. This CDR3 comprises 15 residues. Germline V lookup: CDR1 MNHEY, CDR2 SVGAGI. The CDR3: CASRGTPNSNQPQHF. Here the CDR3 DNA reads TGTGCCAGCAGGGGGACACCTAATAGCAATCAGCCCCAGCATTTT.

V usage is TRBV6-5 and J usage is TRBJ1-1; 7 bases fit TRBD1. This CDR3 region has 14 residues. Per germline, CDR1 MNHEY and CDR2 SVGAGI. V was pared by 7 bases and J by 0 bases, with 5 bases of the junction left unmatched. The CDR3 DNA reads as TGTGCCAGCACAGGGGGAGGCGTGAACACTGAAGCTTTCTTT. This gives the protein CASTGGGVNTEAFF.

The V call is TRBV5-1, the J call TRBJ1-6; 12 bases line up with TRBD1. CDR1 is SGHRS, CDR2 YFSETQ, per germline. The CDR3 length is 18 residues. J lost 3 bases, V lost 4 bases, and 8 bases had no gene match. DNA of the CDR3: TGCGCCAGCAGCCGGAGGGACAGGGGGCCACTCTATAATTCACCCCTCCACTTT. It is translated as CASSRRDRGPLYNSPLHF.

V gene TRBV9 combines with J gene TRBJ1-1, with D unclear. V lost 2 bases and J 2 bases, leaving 7 bases between the germline ends. The germline gives CDR1 SGDLS, CDR2 YYNGEE. The CDR3 extends over 13 amino acids. The CDR3 region is CASSVKTNTEAFF. The CDR3 nucleotides read TGTGCCAGCAGCGTCAAAACTAACACTGAAGCTTTCTTT.

The rearrangement uses TRBV19 and TRBJ1-2; 12 bases line up with TRBD1. Losses at the gene ends were 3 bases for V and 7 bases for J; bases not matched to a gene: 6. Per the germline V gene, CDR1 is LNHDA and CDR2 is SQIVND (reference sequence). The CDR3 has 15 amino acids. CDR3 in amino acids: CASSMGDRGRFGYTF. The CDR3 DNA reads TGTGCCAGTAGTATGGGGGACAGGGGGCGTTTTGGCTACACCTTC.

V gene TRBV19 combines with J gene TRBJ2-7; the D gene is possibly TRBD2 (7 bases). This CDR3 is 14 amino acids long. Germline CDR1 reads LNHDA; CDR2 reads SQIVND (reference sequence). V was trimmed by 7 bases and J by 0 bases, leaving 13 bases between them. The CDR3 coding sequence is TGTGCCAGTAACGGGGGGACATTCTCCTACGAGCAGTACTTC. Its protein product is CASNGGTFSYEQYF.

CDR3 region: CASSFGTVDYTF. The CDR3 coding sequence is TGTGCCAGCAGCTTCGGGACAGTTGACTACACCTTC. The rearrangement uses TRBV5-6 and TRBJ1-2, with 7 positions matching TRBD1. Per the germline V gene, CDR1 is SGHDT and CDR2 is YYEEEE. The CDR3 consists of 12 residues. Unmatched junction bases numbered 5, after V lost 2 bases and J lost 10 bases.

The V call is TRBV11-2, the J call TRBJ2-1, with TRBD1 matching over 9 bases. This CDR3 spans 14 amino acids. Germline V gene lookup returns CDR1 SGHAT and CDR2 FQNNGV. The J segment lost 4 bases and the V segment lost 5 bases, leaving 3 bases of the junction unmatched. The CDR3 spells CASSLGTGYNEQFF. The CDR3 DNA sequence: TGTGCCAGCAGCCTTGGGACAGGGTACAATGAGCAGTTCTTC.

The gene calls are TRBV27 and TRBJ1-5, with D possibly matching TRBD1 (5 bases). This CDR3 is 14 amino acids long. V dropped 6 bases and J dropped 7 bases, with 16 bases sitting between them. CDR1 and CDR2 from the germline V gene are MNHEY and SMNVEV (reference sequence). The DNA for the CDR3 is TGTGCCAGCAGCCTGGCGGGGGGTGGGCAGCCCCAGCATTTT. Encoded protein: CASSLAGGGQPQHF.

V is TRBV7-8 and J is TRBJ2-7; 7 positions agree with TRBD1. Trimming cost V 5 bases and J 3 bases; bases outside gene matches: 7. There are 14 residues in the CDR3. The V gene's germline CDR1 is SGHVS and CDR2 FQNEAQ. Here the CDR3 DNA reads TGTGCCAGCAGCACCACCGGGACAGTCTACGAGCAGTACTTC. As protein: CASSTTGTVYEQYF.

The J gene is TRBJ2-2, the V gene TRBV28, with 8 bases lining up with TRBD2. Germline-derived CDR1 and CDR2 are MDHEN and SYDVKM. V trimming: 7 bases; J trimming: 0 bases; junction bases outside the gene matches: 19. The CDR3 runs to 20 residues. The CDR3 loop reads CASIEIGGLGSTSNTGELFF. In nucleotides, the CDR3 is TGTGCCAGCATCGAAATAGGGGGACTAGGGTCCACCTCGAACACCGGGGAGCTGTTTTTT.

The chain couples TRBV7-2 to TRBJ1-1; 9 bases line up with TRBD1. CDR1 is SGHTA, CDR2 FQGNSA, per germline. The CDR3 is 13 residues long. The V segment lost 4 bases and the J segment 6 bases; nucleotides outside the gene matches: 3. The CDR3 nucleotides are TGTGCCAGCAGCTGGGACAGGGAGGCTGAAGCTTTCTTT. Residues: CASSWDREAEAFF.

V is TRBV28 and J is TRBJ1-2; D is ambiguous. CDR1 and CDR2 (germline): MDHEN, SYDVKM. With 3 bases removed from V and 8 bases from J, the gap between germline ends came to 13 bases. This CDR3 spans 13 amino acids. This CDR3 is CASSFEGGWGYTF. CDR3 DNA sequence: TGTGCCAGCAGTTTCGAGGGAGGATGGGGCTACACCTTC.

In this sample, this clone turned up once. This chain joins TRBV5-1 and TRBJ2-7, with D perhaps matching TRBD2 (7 bases). This CDR3 has 16 residues. The germline gives CDR1 SGHRS, CDR2 YFSETQ. Trimming took off 4 bases at V and 0 bases at J, with 17 bases between the two ends. The CDR3 sequence is CASSLGGGGDSYEQYF. The CDR3 DNA reads as TGCGCCAGCAGCCTTGGAGGAGGGGGGGACTCCTACGAGCAGTACTTC.

This clone has a handful of counts. This chain connects TRBV18 to TRBJ2-1; TRBD2 agrees at 9 bases. The CDR3 loop spans 17 amino acids. CDR1 and CDR2 from the germline V gene are KGHSH and LQKENI. Trimming cost V 5 bases and J 2 bases; bases outside gene matches: 10. The CDR3 spells CASSTLAGEGPYNEQFF. The DNA for the CDR3 is TGTGCCAGCTCAACATTAGCGGGAGAGGGCCCCTACAATGAGCAGTTCTTC.

V and J are TRBV2 and TRBJ2-2; 9 nucleotides line up with TRBD1. V shed 3 bases and J 0 bases; nucleotides not matched to a gene: 2. Germline V gene sequence: CDR1 SNHLY, CDR2 FYNNEI. CDR3 length: 16 residues. The CDR3: CASSEGQGSNTGELFF. The CDR3 bases are TGTGCCAGCAGTGAGGGACAGGGTTCGAACACCGGGGAGCTGTTTTTT.

The rearrangement uses TRBV6-5 and TRBJ2-2; the D is unclear. Germline V gives CDR1 MNHEY, CDR2 SVGAGI. This CDR3 has 13 amino acids. V was trimmed by 11 bases and J by 0 bases, leaving 10 bases between them. CDR3 sequence reads: CASRKTNTGELFF. The CDR3 coding sequence is TGTGCCTCCAGGAAGACGAACACCGGGGAGCTGTTTTTT.

The rearrangement uses TRBV7-2 and TRBJ1-4; possible D gene TRBD1, 5 bases. Germline assignment: CDR1 SGHTA and CDR2 FQGNSA. This CDR3 is 14 amino acids long. With 4 bases removed from V and 8 bases from J, the gap between germline ends came to 14 bases. The CDR3 region has the DNA TGTGCCAGCAGCTGGCGGGGGGGTGGCGAAAAACTGTTTTTT. Amino acid sequence: CASSWRGGGEKLFF.